This TCR beta chain was observed in a study of cytomegalovirus exposure and HLA in healthy donors. Remarks on this clone: The antigen remains unidentified.

The study, taken as a whole, reports: Confirmation was obtained in vitro that a few CMV-associated chains are specific for CMV antigens.

Germline V gene sequence: CDR1 SGHNT, CDR2 YENEEA. The CDR3 consists of 13 residues. The V end lost 4 bases, the J end lost 0 bases, and 7 bases lay between the germline ends. The method was immunoSEQ multiplex PCR; TCRdb's version includes in-frame clones alone and lacks a portion of them. The table records 150,000 to 200,000 clones, roughly 89% of them present only once. Specimen: PBMCs. This rearrangement joins TRBV11-3 to TRBJ2-7; no reliable D call. The TCR sequence derives from a woman aged 25-40 years in good health and CMV-seronegative. In DNA, the CDR3 is TGTGCCAGCAGCTGGGCTGACTCCTACGAGCAGTACTTC. As protein: CASSWADSYEQYF.